The next 5 T cell receptor beta chains were all read from a single sample in a study of blood T cells in healthy people across ages. Alongside a J-beta primer mix, a sample-barcoded 5' primer served in a second PCR lasting 7 to 11 cycles. MiXCR, applied by TCRdb to the 5' RACE reads, yields one record per CDR3 protein. Of around 1,900,000 distinct CDR3 sequences listed, about two fifths are singletons. Sequenced material: blood. Source of these receptors: a human donor in good health.

The rearrangement links TRBV7-9 to TRBJ1-2; D unresolved. V was cut by 6 bases and J by 6 bases, with 20 bases left in between. Looked up from germline, CDR1 is SEHNR and CDR2 is FQNEAQ (reference sequence). The CDR3 consists of 15 residues. CDR3 sequence reads: CASRQHGERLNGYTF. The CDR3 DNA sequence: TGTGCCAGCAGACAACACGGGGAACGCCTGAATGGCTACACCTTC.

There are a few counts of this clonotype. The chain uses TRBV12-3 or TRBV12-4 and TRBJ1-5; D ambiguous. This CDR3 contains 13 residues. Deletions cut 6 bases from V and 4 bases from J, with 10 bases between. This CDR3 reads CASRSGLNQPQHF. CDR3 in DNA: TGTGCCAGCAGATCAGGCCTGAATCAGCCCCAGCATTTT.

V is TRBV6-2 or TRBV6-3 and J is TRBJ1-5, with 7 nucleotides matching TRBD1. Losses at the gene ends were 0 bases for V and 2 bases for J; bases not matched to a gene: 10. CDR1 and CDR2 (germline): MNHEY, SVGEGT. CDR3 length: 18 amino acids. The CDR3 DNA sequence: TGTGCCAGCAGTTACTCGGTGACAGGGACCGTCCGCAATCAGCCCCAGCATTTT. It translates to CASSYSVTGTVRNQPQHF.

The rearrangement uses TRBV12-3 or TRBV12-4 and TRBJ2-1, with 11 positions matching TRBD2. The CDR3 totals 15 residues. V lost 3 bases and J lost 13; bases outside the gene matches: 11. The CDR3 protein is CASSFLAGGQEAQFF. CDR3 DNA sequence: TGTGCCAGCAGTTTCCTAGCGGGGGGACAAGAGGCCCAGTTCTTC.

A few counts support this clonotype. The rearrangement uses TRBV7-6 and TRBJ2-3; 15 bases line up with TRBD2. The trim removed 5 bases at V and 4 bases at J, leaving 7 bases unmatched. The CDR3 loop spans 17 amino acids. Germline V gives CDR1 SGHVS, CDR2 FNYEAQ. The CDR3 loop reads CASSLGLAGGGSDTQYF. The CDR3 bases are TGTGCCAGCAGCCTGGGACTAGCGGGGGGCGGATCAGATACGCAGTATTTT.